The 18 T cell receptor beta chains given below trace back to one sample, sequenced in a study of somatic mutations in cytotoxic T cells in rheumatoid arthritis. Data came from immunoSEQ multiplex PCR; TCRdb stores just in-frame clones and leaves some out. The sample includes around 5,000 clones, around nine tenths of them seen just once. The sequencing input was CD8+ T cells sorted from blood. All receptors derive from a woman in her forties or fifties with rheumatoid arthritis.

This clone showed up just once. This chain links TRBV6-1 with TRBJ2-2; 8 positions agree with TRBD1. Per the germline V gene, CDR1 is MNHNS and CDR2 is SASEGT. Losses at the gene ends were 1 base for V and 6 bases for J; bases not matched to a gene: 7. CDR3 size: 16 residues. The DNA for the CDR3 is TGTGCCAGCAGTGAAGGTGGGGACAGGAGTGCCGGGGAGCTGTTTTTT. Protein: CASSEGGDRSAGELFF.

This clone was counted a few times. The chain employs TRBV5-8 and TRBJ1-2; TRBD1 is a possible D gene (5 bases). Trimming stripped 4 bases from V and 5 bases from J, with 12 bases between. CDR3 size: 13 residues. Germline CDR1 reads SGHTS; CDR2 reads YDEGEE. The CDR3 sequence: CASSEGRGYGYTF. CDR3 nucleotides: TGTGCCAGCAGCGAAGGTCGGGGGTATGGCTACACCTTC.

The chain joins TRBV27 to TRBJ1-5, with 9 bases that match TRBD1. Unmatched junction bases numbered 9, after V lost 5 bases and J lost 4 bases. Germline V lookup: CDR1 MNHEY, CDR2 SMNVEV (reference sequence). The CDR3 sequence is 16 residues long. The CDR3 loop reads CASSPEGTGKNQPQHF. For the CDR3, the DNA is TGTGCCAGCAGTCCCGAGGGGACAGGGAAAAATCAGCCCCAGCATTTT.

Here the CDR3 DNA reads TGTGCCAGCAGCTTAAAGTCGGGGGTCACCGGGGAGCTGTTTTTT. It specifies CASSLKSGVTGELFF. This chain joins TRBV7-9 and TRBJ2-2, with a weak D call TRBD2 (6 bases). Germline CDR1 SEHNR, CDR2 FQNEAQ (reference sequence). V lost 2 bases and J lost 4, with 11 bases in between. The CDR3 has 15 amino acids.

The genes are TRBV28 and TRBJ2-1; 10 positions match TRBD2. The J segment lost 4 bases and the V segment lost 7 bases, leaving 7 bases of the junction unmatched. Germline assignment: CDR1 MDHEN and CDR2 SYDVKM. This CDR3 is built from 15 residues. CDR3 sequence (DNA): TGTGCCAGCACTCAAGCGGGGGGGCTTTACAATGAGCAGTTCTTC. It encodes CASTQAGGLYNEQFF. The variable domain in full, completed from reference TRBV28 and TRBJ2-1, reads DVKVTQSSRYLVKRTGEKVFLECVQDMDHENMFWYRQDPGLGLRLIYFSYDVKMKEKGDIPEGYSVSREKKERFSLILESASTNQTSMYLCASTQAGGLYNEQFFGPGTRLTVL.

This sequence joins TRBV4-1 and TRBJ2-2; D is possibly TRBD2 (7 bases). CDR1 MGHRA and CDR2 YSYEKL come from the germline V gene. V shed 0 bases and J shed 6 bases, with 14 bases lying between them. The CDR3 sequence is 16 residues long. CDR3 bases: TGCGCCAGCAGCCAAGAGGGGGGGGGCATTGCCGGGGAGCTGTTTTTT. Translation gives CASSQEGGGIAGELFF.

Only one count was recorded for this clone. CDR3 residues: CAEPTGQGTPGELFF. CDR3 DNA: TGTGCAGAACCCACGGGACAGGGGACACCCGGGGAGCTGTTTTTT. This chain links TRBV12-2 with TRBJ2-2; the listed D gene, TRBD1, was not tested against the DNA. TRBV12-2 is listed as a pseudogene. The CDR3 is made up of 15 amino acids.

The V gene is TRBV4-2, the J gene TRBJ1-2, with TRBD1 matching 7 bases. The CDR3 length is 15 residues. The trim removed 0 bases at V and 2 bases at J, leaving 3 bases unmatched. Germline V gene data show CDR1 as LGHNA and CDR2 as YNFKEQ. DNA for the CDR3: TGTGCCAGCAGCCAAGACTGGGGACAGAACTATGGCTACACCTTC. The encoded protein is CASSQDWGQNYGYTF.

The chain combines TRBV30 with TRBJ2-7, with TRBD2 as a possible D gene (6 bases). This CDR3 is 12 amino acids long. V dropped 6 bases and J dropped 2 bases, with 11 bases sitting between them. Germline V gene sequence: CDR1 GTSNPN, CDR2 SVGIG (reference sequence). CDR3 nucleotides: TGTGCCTGTTACGGGGGTCCCTACGAGCAGTACTTC. It codes for CACYGGPYEQYF.

V is TRBV27 and J is TRBJ1-2, with TRBD1 matching over 8 bases. The V gene's germline CDR1 is MNHEY and CDR2 SMNVEV (reference sequence). This CDR3 contains 13 residues. J gave up 6 bases and V 4 bases, and 4 bases lay outside the gene matches. The CDR3 sequence is CASSSQGAHGYTF. Here the CDR3 DNA reads TGTGCCAGCAGTTCTCAGGGGGCTCATGGCTACACCTTC.

The DNA for the CDR3 is TGTGCCAGCAGGCAAACAGGGGAACCCTACGAGCAGTACTTC. Translated: CASRQTGEPYEQYF. The genes are TRBV13 and TRBJ2-7; 7 nucleotides match TRBD1. This CDR3 is 14 amino acids long. J gave up 2 bases and V 6 bases, and 7 bases lay outside the gene matches. Germline V lookup: CDR1 PRHDT, CDR2 FYEKMQ (reference sequence).

V and J are TRBV19 and TRBJ2-3; 9 nucleotides match TRBD2. V trimming: 3 bases; J trimming: 11 bases; junction bases outside the gene matches: 12. This CDR3 comprises 15 residues. From germline, CDR1 is LNHDA and CDR2 SQIVND (reference sequence). DNA of the CDR3: TGTGCCAGTAGTATTGCTAGCGGGGCGTCTGGGGAGCAGTATTTT. It specifies CASSIASGASGEQYF.

This clone came up a few times. The rearrangement joins TRBV4-1 to TRBJ2-5, with D possibly being TRBD2 (6 bases). The CDR3 is made up of 15 amino acids. CDR1 and CDR2 from the germline V gene are MGHRA and YSYEKL. V lost 5 bases and J lost 1, with 14 bases in between. The CDR3 sequence: CASSSSVTSQETQYF. The CDR3 bases are TGCGCCAGCAGCTCAAGCGTGACTAGCCAAGAGACCCAGTACTTC.

J is TRBJ2-7 and V is TRBV27; 7 bases are shared with TRBD2. This CDR3 is built from 14 residues. Germline CDR1 and CDR2: MNHEY and SMNVEV (reference sequence). V dropped 6 bases and J dropped 8; count of bases not matched to a gene: 13. CDR3 DNA sequence: TGTGCCAGCAGAGTTACTCCTGGCAGCGGGAAGCAGTACTTC. As protein: CASRVTPGSGKQYF.

The chain recombines TRBV2 with TRBJ2-7; D gene unclear. Germline-derived CDR1 and CDR2 are SNHLY and FYNNEI. V was clipped by 6 bases and J by 2 bases, with 11 bases between them. The CDR3 spans 13 residues. The chain's CDR3 is CASSPENPYEQYF. For the CDR3, the DNA is TGTGCCAGCAGCCCCGAGAACCCCTACGAGCAGTACTTC.

V and J are TRBV5-4 and TRBJ2-7; TRBD2 agrees at 10 bases. V trimming: 1 base; J trimming: 3 bases; junction bases outside the gene matches: 4. Per the germline V gene, CDR1 is SGHNT and CDR2 is YYREEE (reference sequence). The CDR3 runs to 15 residues. The CDR3, as DNA: TGTGCCAGCAGCTTGCAGGCTAGCGGGGGCTACGAGCAGTACTTC. It yields the protein CASSLQASGGYEQYF.

The rearrangement links TRBV13 to TRBJ2-7, with a weak D call TRBD1 (5 bases). V dropped 5 bases and J dropped 2 bases, with 19 bases sitting between them. The CDR3 is 16 amino acids. CDR1 PRHDT and CDR2 FYEKMQ come from the germline V gene (reference sequence). The CDR3 loop reads CASSHTLTGAPYEQYF. The CDR3 nucleotides are TGTGCCAGCAGCCACACGTTAACAGGAGCTCCCTACGAGCAGTACTTC.

CDR3: CASSSSQGRPNEKLFF. As DNA, the CDR3 is TGTGCCAGCAGCTCGTCCCAAGGGAGGCCTAATGAAAAACTGTTTTTT. This chain uses TRBV11-2 with TRBJ1-4; D remains ambiguous. CDR3 length: 16 residues. Germline CDR1 SGHAT, CDR2 FQNNGV. Trimming pared 4 bases from V and 3 bases from J, leaving 15 bases between. Complete variable domain (other parts from reference TRBV11-2 and TRBJ1-4): EAGVAQSPRYKIIEKRQSVAFWCNPISGHATLYWYQQILGQGPKLLIQFQNNGVVDDSQLPKDRFSAERLKGVDSTLKIQPAKLEDSAVYLCASSSSQGRPNEKLFFGSGTQLSVL.